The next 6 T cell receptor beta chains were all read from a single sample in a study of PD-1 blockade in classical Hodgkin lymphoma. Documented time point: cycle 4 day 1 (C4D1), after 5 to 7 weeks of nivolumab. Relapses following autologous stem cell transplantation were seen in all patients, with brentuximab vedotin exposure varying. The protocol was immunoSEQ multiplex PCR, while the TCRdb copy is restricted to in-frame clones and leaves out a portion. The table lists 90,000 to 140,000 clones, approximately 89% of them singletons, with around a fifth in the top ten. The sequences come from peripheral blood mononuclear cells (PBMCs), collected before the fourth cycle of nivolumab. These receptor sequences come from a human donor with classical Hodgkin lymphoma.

CDR3 sequence (DNA): TGTGCCAGCAGTTCAGCCAGCTACGAGCAGTACTTC. Residues: CASSSASYEQYF. V gene TRBV28 combines with J gene TRBJ2-7, with unresolved D. This CDR3 contains 12 residues. Trimming took off 4 bases at V and 3 bases at J, with 7 bases between the two ends. Germline CDR1 and CDR2: MDHEN and SYDVKM. The full variable domain, its missing parts supplied by reference TRBV28 and TRBJ2-7, is DVKVTQSSRYLVKRTGEKVFLECVQDMDHENMFWYRQDPGLGLRLIYFSYDVKMKEKGDIPEGYSVSREKKERFSLILESASTNQTSMYLCASSSASYEQYFGPGTRLTVT.

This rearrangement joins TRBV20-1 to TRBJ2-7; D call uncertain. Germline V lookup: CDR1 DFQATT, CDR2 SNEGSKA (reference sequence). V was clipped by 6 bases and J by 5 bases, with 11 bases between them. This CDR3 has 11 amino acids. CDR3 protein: CSALWVDEQYF. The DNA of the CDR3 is TGCAGTGCCTTATGGGTGGACGAGCAGTACTTC.

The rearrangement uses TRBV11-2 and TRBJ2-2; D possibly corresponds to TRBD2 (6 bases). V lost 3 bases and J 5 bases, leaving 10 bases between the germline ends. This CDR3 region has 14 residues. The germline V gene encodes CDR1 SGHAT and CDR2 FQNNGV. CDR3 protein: CASSFGGVTGELFF. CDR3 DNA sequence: TGTGCCAGCAGCTTCGGGGGAGTTACCGGGGAGCTGTTTTTT.

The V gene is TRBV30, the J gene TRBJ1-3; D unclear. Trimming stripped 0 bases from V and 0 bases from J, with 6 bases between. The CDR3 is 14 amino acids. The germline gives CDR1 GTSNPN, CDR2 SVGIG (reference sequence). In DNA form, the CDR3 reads TGTGCCTGGAGTGTAGGGAGCTCTGGAAACACCATATATTTT. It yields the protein CAWSVGSSGNTIYF.

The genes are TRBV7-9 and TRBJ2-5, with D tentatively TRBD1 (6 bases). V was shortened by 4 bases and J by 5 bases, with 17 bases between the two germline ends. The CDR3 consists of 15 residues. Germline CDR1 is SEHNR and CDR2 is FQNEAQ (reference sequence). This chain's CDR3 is CASSSLDRFFETQYF. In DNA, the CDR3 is TGTGCCAGCAGCTCCCTCGACAGGTTTTTTGAGACCCAGTACTTC.

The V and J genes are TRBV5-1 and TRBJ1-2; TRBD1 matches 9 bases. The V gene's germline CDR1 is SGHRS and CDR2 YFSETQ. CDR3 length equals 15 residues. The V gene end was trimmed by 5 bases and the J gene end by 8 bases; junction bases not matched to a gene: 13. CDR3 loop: CASRREDRGIGGYTF. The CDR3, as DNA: TGCGCCAGCAGGCGGGAGGACAGGGGTATCGGCGGCTACACCTTC.